Given below is one T cell receptor (beta chain) in context. Documented time point: newly diagnosed GD, antithyroid drugs for less than 3 months. There was RNA extracted from PBMCs, and the TCR library was made from it. The authors diagnosed Graves' disease using American Thyroid Association guidelines. The patients were drawn from one endocrinology department in Xi'an, China. This entry comes from a study of regulatory T cells in long-lasting Graves disease. Trimming removed 0 bases at V and 6 bases at J, with 8 bases between. CDR1 is DFQATT and CDR2 is SNEGSKA in the germline V gene (reference sequence). The CDR3 has 13 residues. Arm-PCR of CDR3 regions with iRepertoire HTBI primers generated TCR beta libraries. TCRdb re-called the multiplex PCR reads through MiXCR, storing one row per CDR3 protein. The sample lists 370,000 or so distinct CDR3 sequences; about a sixth were seen once. These records were also assigned to another study, of T cells in Graves' hyperthyroidism and ophthalmopathy. That work adds: Patients aged 18 to 65 had newly diagnosed hyperthyroidism that had lasted under 2 months.

The chain employs TRBV20-1 and TRBJ1-4, with a tentative D call TRBD1 (5 bases). This TCR came from a woman between 18 and 30 years old with Graves disease. The sequencing used peripheral blood mononuclear cells (PBMCs), collected at new diagnosis, from a patient treated with antithyroid drugs. The DNA of the CDR3 is TGCAGTGCTAGAGAGGGGGGGTATGAAAAACTGTTTTTT. Protein sequence: CSAREGGYEKLFF.